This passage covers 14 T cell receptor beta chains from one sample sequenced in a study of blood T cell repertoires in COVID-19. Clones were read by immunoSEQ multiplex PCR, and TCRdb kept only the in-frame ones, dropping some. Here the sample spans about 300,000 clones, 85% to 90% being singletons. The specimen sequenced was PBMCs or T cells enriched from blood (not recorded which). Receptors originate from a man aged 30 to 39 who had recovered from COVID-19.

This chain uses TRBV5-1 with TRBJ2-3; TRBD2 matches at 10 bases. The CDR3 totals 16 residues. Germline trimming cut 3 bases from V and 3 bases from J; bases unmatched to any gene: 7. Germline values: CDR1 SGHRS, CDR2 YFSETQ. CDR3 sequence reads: CASSSKAGGPTDTQYF. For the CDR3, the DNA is TGCGCCAGCAGCTCGAAAGCGGGAGGGCCTACAGATACGCAGTATTTT.

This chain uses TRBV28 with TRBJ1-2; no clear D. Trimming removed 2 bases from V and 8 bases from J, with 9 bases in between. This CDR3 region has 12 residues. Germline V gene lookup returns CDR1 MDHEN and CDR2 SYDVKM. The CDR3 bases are TGTGCCAGCAGTTTAGTCGCTCAGGGCTACACCTTC. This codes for CASSLVAQGYTF.

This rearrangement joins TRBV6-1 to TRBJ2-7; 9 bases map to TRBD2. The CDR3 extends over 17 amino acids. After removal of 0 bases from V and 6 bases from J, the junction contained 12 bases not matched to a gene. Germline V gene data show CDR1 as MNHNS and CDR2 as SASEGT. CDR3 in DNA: TGTGCCAGCAGTGAAGCCGGGGGAGCGGGGGGTTCGGTCGAGCAGTACTTC. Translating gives CASSEAGGAGGSVEQYF.

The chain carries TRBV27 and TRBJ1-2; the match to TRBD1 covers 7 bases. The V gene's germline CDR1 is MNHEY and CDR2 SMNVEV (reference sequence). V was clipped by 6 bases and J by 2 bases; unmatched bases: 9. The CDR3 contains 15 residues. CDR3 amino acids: CASSLTGQINYGYTF. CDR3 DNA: TGTGCCAGCAGCCTAACGGGACAGATAAACTATGGCTACACCTTC.

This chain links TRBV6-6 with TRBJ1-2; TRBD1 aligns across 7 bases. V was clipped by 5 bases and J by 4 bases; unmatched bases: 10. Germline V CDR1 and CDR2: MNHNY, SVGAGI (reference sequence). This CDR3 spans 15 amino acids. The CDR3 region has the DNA TGTGCCAGCAGTACTCCCACAGGGGTTGGCTATGGCTACACCTTC. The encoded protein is CASSTPTGVGYGYTF.

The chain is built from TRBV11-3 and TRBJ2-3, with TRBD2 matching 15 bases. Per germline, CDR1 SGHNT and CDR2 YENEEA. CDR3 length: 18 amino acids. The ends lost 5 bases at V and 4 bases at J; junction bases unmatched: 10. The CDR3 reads CASSNRTSGRAIADTQYF. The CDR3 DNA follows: TGTGCCAGCAGCAACCGGACTAGCGGGAGGGCCATAGCAGATACGCAGTATTTT.

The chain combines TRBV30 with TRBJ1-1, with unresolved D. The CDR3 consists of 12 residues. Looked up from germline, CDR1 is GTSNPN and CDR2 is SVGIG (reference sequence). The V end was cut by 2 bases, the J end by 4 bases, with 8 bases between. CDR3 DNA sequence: TGTGCCTGGAGTAGTTCGGGCACTGAAGCTTTCTTT. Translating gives CAWSSSGTEAFF.

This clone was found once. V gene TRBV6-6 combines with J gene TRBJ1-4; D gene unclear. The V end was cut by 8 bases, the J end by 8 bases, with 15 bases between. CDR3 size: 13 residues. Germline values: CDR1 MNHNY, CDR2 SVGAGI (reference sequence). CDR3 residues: CASGPDGVEKLFF. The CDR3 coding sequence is TGTGCCAGCGGACCGGACGGGGTCGAAAAACTGTTTTTT.

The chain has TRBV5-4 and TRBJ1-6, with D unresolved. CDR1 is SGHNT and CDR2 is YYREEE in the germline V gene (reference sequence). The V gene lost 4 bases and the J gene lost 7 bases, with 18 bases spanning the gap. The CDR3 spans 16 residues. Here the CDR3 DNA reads TGTGCCAGCAGCAGAATTGGGCCCCTCGCAAATTCACCCCTCCACTTT. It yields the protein CASSRIGPLANSPLHF.

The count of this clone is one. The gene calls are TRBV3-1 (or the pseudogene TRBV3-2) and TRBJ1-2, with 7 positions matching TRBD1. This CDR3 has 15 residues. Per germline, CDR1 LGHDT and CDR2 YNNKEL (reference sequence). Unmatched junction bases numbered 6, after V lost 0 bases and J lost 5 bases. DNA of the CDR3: TGTGCCAGCAGCCAAGATCTGGCCAGGGGGTATGGCTACACCTTC. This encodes CASSQDLARGYGYTF.

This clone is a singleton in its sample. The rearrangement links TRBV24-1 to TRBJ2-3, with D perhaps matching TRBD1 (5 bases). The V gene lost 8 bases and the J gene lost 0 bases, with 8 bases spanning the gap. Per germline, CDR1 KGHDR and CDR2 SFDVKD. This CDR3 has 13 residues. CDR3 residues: CATKGISTDTQYF. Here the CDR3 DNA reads TGTGCCACCAAGGGGATAAGCACAGATACGCAGTATTTT.

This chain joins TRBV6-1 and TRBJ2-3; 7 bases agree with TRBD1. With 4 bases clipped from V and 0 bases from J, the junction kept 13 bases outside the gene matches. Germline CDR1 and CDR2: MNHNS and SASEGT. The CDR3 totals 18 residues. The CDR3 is CASSGGAGGITSTDTQYF. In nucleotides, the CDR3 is TGTGCCAGCAGTGGAGGGGCAGGGGGTATCACTAGCACAGATACGCAGTATTTT.

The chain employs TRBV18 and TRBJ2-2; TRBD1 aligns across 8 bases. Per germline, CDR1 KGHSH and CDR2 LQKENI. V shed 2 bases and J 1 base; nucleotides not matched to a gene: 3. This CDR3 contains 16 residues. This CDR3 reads CASSPYGQGNTGELFF. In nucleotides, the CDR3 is TGTGCCAGCTCACCATATGGACAGGGGAACACCGGGGAGCTGTTTTTT.

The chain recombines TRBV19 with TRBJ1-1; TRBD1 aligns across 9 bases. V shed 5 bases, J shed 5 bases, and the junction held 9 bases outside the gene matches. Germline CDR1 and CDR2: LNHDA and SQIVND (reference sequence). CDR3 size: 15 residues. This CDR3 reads CASSVGTGLDTEAFF. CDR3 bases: TGTGCCAGTAGTGTCGGGACAGGGCTGGATACTGAAGCTTTCTTT.